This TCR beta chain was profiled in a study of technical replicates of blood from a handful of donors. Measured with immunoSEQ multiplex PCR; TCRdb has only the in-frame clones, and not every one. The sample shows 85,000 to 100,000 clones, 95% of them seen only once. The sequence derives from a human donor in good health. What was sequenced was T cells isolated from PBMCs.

CDR3 nucleotide sequence: TGTGCCAGCAGTGTTAGGGGACAGAGCACAGATACGCAGTATTTT. Amino acid sequence: CASSVRGQSTDTQYF. This chain uses TRBV2 with TRBJ2-3; 7 bases agree with TRBD1. The trim removed 4 bases at V and 0 bases at J, leaving 4 bases unmatched. The CDR3 has 15 amino acids. The germline gives CDR1 SNHLY, CDR2 FYNNEI.